These 8 T cell receptor beta chains were all obtained from the same sample, sequenced in a study of blood T cell repertoires in COVID-19. TCRdb's table, derived via immunoSEQ multiplex PCR, lists solely in-frame clones and lacks some. The sample lists some 150,000 clones, approximately 80% occurring once. Material for sequencing was peripheral blood. The source of these receptors is a human donor in a cohort sampled during active COVID-19.

The chain recombines TRBV19 with TRBJ2-7; D remains unclear. The V end lost 1 base, the J end lost 5 bases, and 12 bases lay between the germline ends. This CDR3 comprises 14 residues. Germline assignment: CDR1 LNHDA and CDR2 SQIVND (reference sequence). CDR3 in DNA: TGTGCCAGTAGTATAGTGGGCAGTTTGGACGAGCAGTACTTC. As protein: CASSIVGSLDEQYF.

The chain recombines TRBV6-1 with TRBJ2-7; D uncertain. Trimming left V 1 base short and J 0 bases short, with 4 bases between. The germline V gene has CDR1 MNHNS and CDR2 SASEGT. CDR3 length equals 13 residues. CDR3 nucleotides: TGTGCCAGCAGTGAAGTTAACTCCTACGAGCAGTACTTC. Translating gives CASSEVNSYEQYF.

This clone was detected once. The gene calls are TRBV5-6 and TRBJ2-1; D unresolved. Germline V CDR1 and CDR2: SGHDT, YYEEEE. The CDR3 loop spans 13 amino acids. V lost 2 bases to trimming and J lost 9 bases, with 12 bases between them. The CDR3 here is CASSFKTLGEQFF. As DNA, the CDR3 is TGTGCCAGCAGCTTTAAGACTTTGGGTGAGCAGTTCTTC.

V gene TRBV3-1 (or the pseudogene TRBV3-2) combines with J gene TRBJ1-1; a possible D gene is TRBD1 (5 bases). Trimming removed 4 bases at V and 1 base at J, with 19 bases between. The germline V gene encodes CDR1 LGHDT and CDR2 YNNKEL (reference sequence). The CDR3 loop spans 17 amino acids. The CDR3 nucleotides are TGTGCCAGCAGCCCCTCAGGGAGGCCCCTAAAGAACACTGAAGCTTTCTTT. It translates to CASSPSGRPLKNTEAFF.

The V call is TRBV7-3, the J call TRBJ1-1; D is ambiguous. Per germline, CDR1 SGHTA and CDR2 FQGTGA. The CDR3 consists of 13 residues. Trimming stripped 0 bases from V and 6 bases from J, with 8 bases between. In DNA, the CDR3 is TGTGCCAGCAGCTTAACGGAGGGTTCTGAAGCTTTCTTT. Its protein product is CASSLTEGSEAFF.

The chain recombines TRBV11-2 with TRBJ1-4; 9 bases match TRBD1. The CDR3 length is 15 residues. Per germline, CDR1 SGHAT and CDR2 FQNNGV. V dropped 5 bases and J dropped 4; count of bases not matched to a gene: 5. The CDR3 is CASSQGQGLNEKLFF. The CDR3 coding sequence is TGTGCCAGCAGCCAGGGACAGGGTCTTAATGAAAAACTGTTTTTT.

The rearrangement links TRBV30 to TRBJ1-3, with no clear D. In germline, CDR1 is GTSNPN, CDR2 SVGIG (reference sequence). Trimming removed 0 bases from V and 6 bases from J, with 9 bases in between. This CDR3 region has 13 residues. Here the CDR3 reads CAWSVGGKNTIYF. For the CDR3, the DNA is TGTGCCTGGAGTGTTGGCGGGAAAAACACCATATATTTT.

The rearrangement uses TRBV5-1 and TRBJ2-2; D unclear. The CDR3 runs 14 residues. CDR1 and CDR2 (germline): SGHRS, YFSETQ. Trimming stripped 2 bases from V and 5 bases from J, with 10 bases between. In nucleotides, the CDR3 is TGCGCCAGCAGCTTCCTAGGTGAAACCGGGGAGCTGTTTTTT. It is translated as CASSFLGETGELFF.